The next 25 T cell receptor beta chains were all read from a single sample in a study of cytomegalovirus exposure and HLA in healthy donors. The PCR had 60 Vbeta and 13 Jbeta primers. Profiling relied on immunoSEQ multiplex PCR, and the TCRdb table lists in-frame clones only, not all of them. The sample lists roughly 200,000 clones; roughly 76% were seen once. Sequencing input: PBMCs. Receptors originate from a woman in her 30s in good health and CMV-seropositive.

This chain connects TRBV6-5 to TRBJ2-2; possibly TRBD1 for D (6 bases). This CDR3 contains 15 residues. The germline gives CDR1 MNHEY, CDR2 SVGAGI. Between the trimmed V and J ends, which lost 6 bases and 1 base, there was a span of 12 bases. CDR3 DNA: TGTGCCAGCAGCCTCAGGGGCTTGAACACCGGGGAGCTGTTTTTT. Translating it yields CASSLRGLNTGELFF.

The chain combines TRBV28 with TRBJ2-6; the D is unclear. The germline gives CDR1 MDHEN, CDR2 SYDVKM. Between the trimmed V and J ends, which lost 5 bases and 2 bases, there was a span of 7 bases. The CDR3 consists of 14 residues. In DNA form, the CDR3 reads TGTGCCAGCAGTACCCTACCTGGGGCCAACGTCCTGACTTTC. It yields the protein CASSTLPGANVLTF.

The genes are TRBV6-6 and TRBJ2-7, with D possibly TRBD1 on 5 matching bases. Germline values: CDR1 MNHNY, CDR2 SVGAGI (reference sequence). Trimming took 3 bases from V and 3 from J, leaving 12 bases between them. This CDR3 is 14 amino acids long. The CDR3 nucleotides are TGTGCCAGCAGTTATAGGCAGGGTGGCTACGAGCAGTACTTC. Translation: CASSYRQGGYEQYF.

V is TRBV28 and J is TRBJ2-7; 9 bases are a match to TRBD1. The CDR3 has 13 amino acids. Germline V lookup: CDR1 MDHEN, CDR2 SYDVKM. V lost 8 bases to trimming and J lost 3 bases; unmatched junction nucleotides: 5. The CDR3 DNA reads TGTGCCAGCCTGGGACAGGGACACTACGAGCAGTACTTC. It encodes CASLGQGHYEQYF.

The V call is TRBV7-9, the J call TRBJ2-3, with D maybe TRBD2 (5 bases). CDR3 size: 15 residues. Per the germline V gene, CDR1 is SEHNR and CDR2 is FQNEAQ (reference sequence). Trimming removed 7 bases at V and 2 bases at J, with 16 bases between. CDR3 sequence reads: CASTRGWEYTDTQYF. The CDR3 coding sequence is TGTGCCAGCACCAGAGGGTGGGAGTACACAGATACGCAGTATTTT.

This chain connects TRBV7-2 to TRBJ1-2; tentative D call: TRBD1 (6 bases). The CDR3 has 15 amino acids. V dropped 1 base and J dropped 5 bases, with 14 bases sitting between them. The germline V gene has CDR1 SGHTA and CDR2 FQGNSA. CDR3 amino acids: CASSLVITGQYGYTF. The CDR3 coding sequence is TGTGCCAGCAGCTTAGTTATTACAGGGCAGTATGGCTACACCTTC.

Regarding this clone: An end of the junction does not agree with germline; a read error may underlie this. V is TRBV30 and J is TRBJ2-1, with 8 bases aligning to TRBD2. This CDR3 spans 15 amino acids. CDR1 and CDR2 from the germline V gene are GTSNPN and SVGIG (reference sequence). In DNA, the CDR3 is TGTGCCTGGGGTGTCCAAGCGGGGGCCTACAATGAGCAGTTCTTC. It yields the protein CAWGVQAGAYNEQFF.

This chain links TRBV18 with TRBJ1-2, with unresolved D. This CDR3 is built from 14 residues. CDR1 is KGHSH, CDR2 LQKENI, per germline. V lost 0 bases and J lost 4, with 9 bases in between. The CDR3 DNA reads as TGTGCCAGCTCACCACCTAGCCGAAGCTATGGCTACACCTTC. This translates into CASSPPSRSYGYTF.

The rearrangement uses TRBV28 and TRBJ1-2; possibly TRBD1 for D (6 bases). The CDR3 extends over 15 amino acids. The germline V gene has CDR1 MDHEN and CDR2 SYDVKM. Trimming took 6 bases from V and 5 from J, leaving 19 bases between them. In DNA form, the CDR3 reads TGTGCCAGCAGCTCCACTTCACAGGGAAGGTATGGCTACACCTTC. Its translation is CASSSTSQGRYGYTF.

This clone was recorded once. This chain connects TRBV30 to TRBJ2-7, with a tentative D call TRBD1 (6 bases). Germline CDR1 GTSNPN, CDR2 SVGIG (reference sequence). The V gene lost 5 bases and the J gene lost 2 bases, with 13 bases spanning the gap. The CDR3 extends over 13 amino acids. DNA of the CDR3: TGTGCCTGGGCCCGGGACACACCCTACGAGCAGTACTTC. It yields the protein CAWARDTPYEQYF.

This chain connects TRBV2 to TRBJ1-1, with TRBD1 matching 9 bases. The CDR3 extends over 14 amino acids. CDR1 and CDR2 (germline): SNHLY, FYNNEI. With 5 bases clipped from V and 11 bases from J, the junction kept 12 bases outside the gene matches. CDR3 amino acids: CASSSDRGYAPAFF. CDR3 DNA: TGTGCCAGCAGTTCGGACAGGGGATATGCCCCGGCTTTCTTT.

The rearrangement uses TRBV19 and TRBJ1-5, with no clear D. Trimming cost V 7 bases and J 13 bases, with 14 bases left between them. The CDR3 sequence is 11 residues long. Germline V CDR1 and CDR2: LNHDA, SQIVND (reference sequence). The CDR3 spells CASTLGVKQHF. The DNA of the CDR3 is TGTGCCAGTACTCTCGGGGTTAAACAGCATTTT.

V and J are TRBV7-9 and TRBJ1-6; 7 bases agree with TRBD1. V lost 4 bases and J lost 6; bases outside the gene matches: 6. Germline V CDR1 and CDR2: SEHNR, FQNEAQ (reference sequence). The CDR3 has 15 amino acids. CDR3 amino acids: CASSSSDRANSPLHF. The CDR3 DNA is TGTGCCAGCAGCTCTTCTGACAGGGCTAATTCACCCCTCCACTTT.

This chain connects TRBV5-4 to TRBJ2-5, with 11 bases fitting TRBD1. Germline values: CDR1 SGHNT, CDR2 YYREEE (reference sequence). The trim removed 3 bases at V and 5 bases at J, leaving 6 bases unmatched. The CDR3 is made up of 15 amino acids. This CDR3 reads CASSYGQGAGETQYF. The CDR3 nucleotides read TGTGCCAGCAGCTATGGACAGGGGGCAGGGGAGACCCAGTACTTC.

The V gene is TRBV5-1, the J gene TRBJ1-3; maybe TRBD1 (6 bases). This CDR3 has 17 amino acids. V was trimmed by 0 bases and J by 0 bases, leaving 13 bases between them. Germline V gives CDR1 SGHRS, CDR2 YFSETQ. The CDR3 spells CASSLAPQGYSGNTIYF. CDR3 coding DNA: TGCGCCAGCAGCTTGGCCCCCCAGGGGTACTCTGGAAACACCATATATTTT.

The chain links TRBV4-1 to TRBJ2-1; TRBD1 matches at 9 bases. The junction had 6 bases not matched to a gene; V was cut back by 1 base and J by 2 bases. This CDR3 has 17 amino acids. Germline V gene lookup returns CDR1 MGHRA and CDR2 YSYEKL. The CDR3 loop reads CASSQGPTGGTYNEQFF. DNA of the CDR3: TGCGCCAGCAGCCAAGGACCGACAGGGGGAACCTACAATGAGCAGTTCTTC.

The CDR3 loop is CASKFLGGSSEKLFF. In DNA form, the CDR3 reads TGTGCCAGCAAATTTTTGGGGGGTAGCAGTGAAAAACTGTTTTTT. V usage is TRBV19 and J usage is TRBJ1-4, with D possibly TRBD1 on 5 matching bases. Germline V CDR1 and CDR2: LNHDA, SQIVND (reference sequence). V was pared by 9 bases and J by 7 bases, with 21 bases between. This CDR3 has 15 amino acids. Drawing the rest from reference TRBV19 and TRBJ1-4, the complete variable domain is DGGITQSPKYLFRKEGQNVTLSCEQNLNHDAMYWYRQDPGQGLRLIYYSQIVNDFQKGDIAEGYSVSREKKESFPLTVTSAQKNPTAFYLCASKFLGGSSEKLFFGSGTQLSVL.

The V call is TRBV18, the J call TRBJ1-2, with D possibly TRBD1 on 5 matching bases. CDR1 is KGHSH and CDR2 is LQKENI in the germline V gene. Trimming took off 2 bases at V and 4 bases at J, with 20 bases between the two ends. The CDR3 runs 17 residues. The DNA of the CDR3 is TGTGCCAGCTCACCAGGGCCCAGGGAGGTAGCGACCTATGGCTACACCTTC. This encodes CASSPGPREVATYGYTF.

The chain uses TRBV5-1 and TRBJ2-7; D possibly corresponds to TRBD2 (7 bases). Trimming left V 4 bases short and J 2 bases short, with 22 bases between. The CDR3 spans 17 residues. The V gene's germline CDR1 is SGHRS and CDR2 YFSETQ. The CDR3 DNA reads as TGCGCCAGCAGCCCACTGGCGGGGGCGGCCTGGCCCTACGAGCAGTACTTC. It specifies CASSPLAGAAWPYEQYF.

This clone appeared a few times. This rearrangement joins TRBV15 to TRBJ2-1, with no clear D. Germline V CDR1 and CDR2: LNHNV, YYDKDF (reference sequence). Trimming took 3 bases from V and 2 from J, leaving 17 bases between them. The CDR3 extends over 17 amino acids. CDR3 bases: TGTGCCACCAGCAGGTTTCCGATCGATCCAGCCTACAATGAGCAGTTCTTC. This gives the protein CATSRFPIDPAYNEQFF. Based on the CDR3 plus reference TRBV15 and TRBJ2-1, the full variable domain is DAMVIQNPRYQVTQFGKPVTLSCSQTLNHNVMYWYQQKSSQAPKLLFHYYDKDFNNEADTPDNFQSRRPNTSFCFLDIRSPGLGDTAMYLCATSRFPIDPAYNEQFFGPGTRLTVL.

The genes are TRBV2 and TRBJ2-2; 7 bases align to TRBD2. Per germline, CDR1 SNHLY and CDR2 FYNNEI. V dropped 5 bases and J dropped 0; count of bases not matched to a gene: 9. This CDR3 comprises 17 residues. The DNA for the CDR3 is TGTGCCAGCAGTACCGGGAGAGCGGGATCGAACACCGGGGAGCTGTTTTTT. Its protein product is CASSTGRAGSNTGELFF.

CDR3 coding DNA: TGTGCCAGCAGGGGTATAGCGGGAGGCCTTGATACGCAGTATTTT. Residues: CASRGIAGGLDTQYF. This chain connects TRBV6-1 to TRBJ2-3; 10 bases line up with TRBD2. V shed 6 bases, J shed 6 bases, and the junction held 9 bases outside the gene matches. The CDR3 runs 15 residues. From germline, CDR1 is MNHNS and CDR2 SASEGT.

The CDR3 DNA reads TGTGCCAGCAGTTTCGGGGGTTCGGGGTTTTGGCAGTTCTTC. It translates to CASSFGGSGFWQFF. This chain connects TRBV28 to TRBJ2-1, with a possible D match to TRBD2 (6 bases). The CDR3 has 14 amino acids. Germline CDR1 is MDHEN and CDR2 is SYDVKM. V lost 3 bases and J 12 bases, leaving 18 bases between the germline ends.

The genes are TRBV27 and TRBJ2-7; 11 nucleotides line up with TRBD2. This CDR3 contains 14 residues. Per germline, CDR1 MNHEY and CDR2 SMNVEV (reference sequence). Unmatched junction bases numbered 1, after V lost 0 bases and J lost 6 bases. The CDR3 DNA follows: TGTGCCAGCAGTTTATCGGGGACTAGCGGCGAGCAGTACTTC. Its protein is CASSLSGTSGEQYF.

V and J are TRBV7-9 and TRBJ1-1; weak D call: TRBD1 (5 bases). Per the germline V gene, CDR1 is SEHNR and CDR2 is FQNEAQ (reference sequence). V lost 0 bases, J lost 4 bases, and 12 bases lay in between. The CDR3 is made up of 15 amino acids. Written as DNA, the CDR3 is TGTGCCAGCAGCTTAGCGAGAGCGACAGTCACTGAAGCTTTCTTT. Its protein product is CASSLARATVTEAFF.